What follows are 27 T cell receptor beta chains derived from one specimen sequenced in a study of blood T cells in healthy people across ages. Together with a sample-barcoded 5' primer, a J-beta primer mix was included in a second PCR lasting about 7 to 12 cycles. TCRdb ran MiXCR on the 5' RACE reads and lists one entry per CDR3 protein. Of about 1.8 million distinct CDR3 sequences listed, 49% are singletons. The sequencing sample was made of blood. Receptors originate from a woman aged 40-49 years in good health.

V gene TRBV7-2 combines with J gene TRBJ1-6, with D perhaps TRBD1 (6 bases). CDR1 and CDR2 (germline): SGHTA, FQGNSA. This CDR3 is 16 amino acids long. Trimming removed 6 bases from V and 7 bases from J, with 19 bases in between. CDR3 residues: CASSEASGTPNSPLHF. CDR3 nucleotides: TGTGCCAGCAGTGAGGCCAGCGGGACACCGAATTCACCCCTCCACTTT.

For the CDR3, the DNA is TGCAGCGGGGCACAGGGCTTGAACACTGAAGCTTTCTTT. This sequence encodes CSGAQGLNTEAFF. This chain joins TRBV29-1 and TRBJ1-1; tentative D call: TRBD1 (6 bases). Germline-derived CDR1 and CDR2 are SQVTM and ANQGSEA. V lost 7 bases and J lost 0, with 12 bases in between. The length of the CDR3 is 13 residues.

V gene TRBV2 combines with J gene TRBJ1-1; possibly TRBD1 for D (6 bases). Germline V lookup: CDR1 SNHLY, CDR2 FYNNEI. CDR3 length: 15 amino acids. Trimming left V 6 bases short and J 4 bases short, with 18 bases between. The CDR3 reads CASRTGQGLVTEAFF. The CDR3 nucleotides are TGTGCCAGCAGGACCGGGCAGGGGTTGGTCACTGAAGCTTTCTTT.

The chain is built from TRBV29-1 and TRBJ2-3; D is uncertain. CDR1 is SQVTM and CDR2 is ANQGSEA in the germline V gene. The V and J ends lost 2 bases and 4 bases respectively, with 4 bases between them. This CDR3 region has 11 residues. As DNA, the CDR3 is TGCAGCGTTGAAAGGGCAGATACGCAGTATTTT. Translation gives CSVERADTQYF.

This clonotype was counted between two and nine times. V is TRBV4-3 and J is TRBJ2-3, with 7 bases fitting TRBD1. Germline lookup yields CDR1 LGHNA and CDR2 YSLEER. After removal of 3 bases from V and 6 bases from J, the junction contained 12 bases not matched to a gene. CDR3 length: 16 residues. For the CDR3, the DNA is TGCGCCAGCAGCCATCAAGGGAACAGGGGTACGGATACGCAGTATTTT. As protein: CASSHQGNRGTDTQYF.

The J gene is TRBJ2-3, the V gene TRBV15, with 8 bases lining up with TRBD2. The CDR3 runs 19 residues. Germline values: CDR1 LNHNV, CDR2 YYDKDF (reference sequence). The V segment lost 0 bases and the J segment 0 bases; nucleotides outside the gene matches: 11. The CDR3 loop reads CATSRDRTPGTRSTDTQYF. CDR3 nucleotide sequence: TGTGCCACCAGCAGAGACCGAACTCCCGGGACTAGAAGCACAGATACGCAGTATTTT.

This chain connects TRBV11-2 to TRBJ2-3; 7 positions agree with TRBD1. Looked up from germline, CDR1 is SGHAT and CDR2 is FQNNGV. The CDR3 runs to 15 residues. V was clipped by 6 bases and J by 1 base; unmatched bases: 7. The CDR3 spells CASRSRQGRTDTQYF. DNA for the CDR3: TGTGCCAGCAGATCCCGACAGGGACGCACAGATACGCAGTATTTT.

The CDR3 loop is CASSALSTDTQYF. The CDR3 nucleotides are TGCGCCAGCAGCGCCCTGAGCACAGATACGCAGTATTTT. This chain connects TRBV5-1 to TRBJ2-3; unclear D gene. CDR1 is SGHRS, CDR2 YFSETQ, per germline. This CDR3 has 13 residues. V was shortened by 4 bases and J by 0 bases, with 6 bases between the two germline ends.

This clonotype was counted only a few times. V is TRBV5-1 and J is TRBJ2-7; D may correspond to TRBD1 or TRBD2 (5 bases each). The CDR3 totals 14 residues. CDR1 is SGHRS, CDR2 YFSETQ, per germline. Trimming shortened V by 4 bases and J by 3 bases, and 14 bases separated the two germline ends. The CDR3 here is CASSGDGANYEQYF. The CDR3 coding sequence is TGCGCCAGCAGCGGGGACGGAGCAAACTACGAGCAGTACTTC.

J is TRBJ2-5 and V is TRBV6-5; 8 positions match TRBD2. The better agreement between TRBJ2-7 and the DNA end casts doubt on the J call. The germline CDR1 and CDR2 sequences are MNHEY and SVGAGI. The CDR3 spans 16 residues. DNA of the CDR3: TGTGCCAGCAGTTCCTCTGGGGCGGGGGGCCTCTACGAGCAGTACTTC. It yields the protein CASSSSGAGGLYEQYF.

The chain links TRBV11-2 to TRBJ1-2; perhaps TRBD1 as D (6 bases). This CDR3 comprises 17 residues. The V and J ends lost 2 bases and 2 bases respectively, with 18 bases between them. Germline CDR1 SGHAT, CDR2 FQNNGV. This CDR3 is CASSLRRQGFPNYGYTF. The CDR3 region has the DNA TGTGCCAGCAGCTTACGGAGGCAGGGGTTTCCCAACTATGGCTACACCTTC. Filled out from reference TRBV11-2 and TRBJ1-2, the complete variable domain reads EAGVAQSPRYKIIEKRQSVAFWCNPISGHATLYWYQQILGQGPKLLIQFQNNGVVDDSQLPKDRFSAERLKGVDSTLKIQPAKLEDSAVYLCASSLRRQGFPNYGYTFGSGTRLTVV.

V and J are TRBV4-1 and TRBJ2-3; TRBD2 is a possible D gene (5 bases). The CDR3 loop spans 17 amino acids. Trimming took 3 bases from V and 0 from J, leaving 16 bases between them. Germline CDR1 reads MGHRA; CDR2 reads YSYEKL. CDR3 protein: CASSQTLGPSSTDTQYF. In nucleotides, the CDR3 is TGCGCCAGCAGCCAGACCCTGGGTCCTAGCAGCACAGATACGCAGTATTTT.

This clonotype was counted a single time. A much bigger clone sits one base away, suggesting this may be a read error. This rearrangement joins TRBV27 to TRBJ2-3; D remains ambiguous. Germline CDR1 is MNHEY and CDR2 is SMNVEV (reference sequence). V lost 3 bases and J 4 bases, leaving 11 bases between the germline ends. CDR3 length: 14 amino acids. CDR3 amino acids: CASSFSWSADTQYF. The CDR3 bases are TGTGCCAGCAGTTTTTCTTGGAGCGCAGATACGCAGTATTTT.

V is TRBV24-1 and J is TRBJ2-3, with D possibly being TRBD2 (6 bases). Per germline, CDR1 KGHDR and CDR2 SFDVKD. The CDR3 runs 15 residues. Trimming removed 6 bases from V and 3 bases from J, with 15 bases in between. CDR3: CATSSWLGGTDTQYF. CDR3 DNA: TGTGCCACCAGTTCATGGTTGGGGGGAACAGATACGCAGTATTTT.

In its sample, this clonotype was seen a few times. This chain joins TRBV29-1 and TRBJ2-1, with D possibly called TRBD1 or TRBD2 (5 bases each). The germline V and J ends were trimmed by 0 bases and 13 bases, with 16 bases remaining between them. The germline V gene has CDR1 SQVTM and CDR2 ANQGSEA. The CDR3 length is 13 residues. CDR3 loop: CSVEDLRGGGQFF. The CDR3 nucleotides are TGCAGCGTTGAAGATCTGCGTGGTGGGGGTCAGTTCTTC.

This sequence joins TRBV20-1 and TRBJ1-2; D is undetermined. CDR1 and CDR2 from the germline V gene are DFQATT and SNEGSKA (reference sequence). This CDR3 region has 12 residues. Trimming pared 3 bases from V and 8 bases from J, leaving 13 bases between. CDR3 sequence (DNA): TGCAGTGCTAGTAAAGAGGTTGGAGGCTACACCTTC. It encodes CSASKEVGGYTF.

This clonotype was observed a handful of times. The gene calls are TRBV4-3 and TRBJ2-7; 10 bases fit TRBD2. CDR1 and CDR2 (germline): LGHNA, YSLEER. After removal of 2 bases from V and 3 bases from J, the junction contained 4 bases not matched to a gene. The CDR3 runs 15 residues. This CDR3 reads CASSQRASGGYEQYF. CDR3 bases: TGCGCCAGCAGCCAACGGGCTAGCGGGGGCTACGAGCAGTACTTC.

As DNA, the CDR3 is TGTGCCAGCAGTGAAGCAGCGGGCGTTTACAATGAGCAGTTCTTC. Amino acids: CASSEAAGVYNEQFF. The rearrangement links TRBV2 to TRBJ2-1; a weak D match, TRBD2 (6 bases). V was clipped by 0 bases and J by 4 bases, with 10 bases between them. CDR1 is SNHLY, CDR2 FYNNEI, per germline. This CDR3 has 15 residues.

This clonotype was seen a few times. V usage is TRBV15 and J usage is TRBJ1-4; D is unclear. Germline CDR1 and CDR2: LNHNV and YYDKDF (reference sequence). V gave up 5 bases and J gave up 8 bases, with 18 bases separating them. The CDR3 runs to 15 residues. The CDR3 DNA follows: TGTGCCACCAGCTTGGACCGTTTGACCCGCGAAAAACTGTTTTTT. This translates into CATSLDRLTREKLFF.

In nucleotides, the CDR3 is TGCGCCAGCAGCCAAGAAGGGGGGAATAGGGGCTACACCTTC. Its protein is CASSQEGGNRGYTF. The chain is built from TRBV4-1 and TRBJ1-2; the D gene is possibly TRBD1 (6 bases). This CDR3 is built from 14 residues. V was pared by 0 bases and J by 8 bases, with 13 bases between. Looked up from germline, CDR1 is MGHRA and CDR2 is YSYEKL.

The chain is built from TRBV20-1 and TRBJ2-7; TRBD1 is a possible D gene (5 bases). The J call may be wrong; the DNA end is better matched by TRBJ2-5. The germline V gene has CDR1 DFQATT and CDR2 SNEGSKA (reference sequence). CDR3 length: 12 amino acids. The CDR3 loop reads CSTRHPGETQYF. The CDR3 DNA follows: TGCAGTACCCGACACCCAGGGGAGACCCAGTACTTC.

Remarks on this clonotype: One end of the junction does not line up with germline, which may come from a read error. The V and J genes are TRBV6-2 or TRBV6-3 and TRBJ2-4; D unresolved. The tail of the sequence fits TRBJ2-7 better, so the J call may be wrong. The CDR3 sequence is 13 residues long. Germline V gives CDR1 MNHEY, CDR2 SVGEGT. CDR3 sequence (DNA): TGTGCCAGCAGTGACTCCCTGATCTACGAGCAGTACTTC. Its protein product is CASSDSLIYEQYF.

This clonotype was counted a few times. The chain links TRBV6-2 or TRBV6-3 to TRBJ2-5, with D perhaps TRBD2 (6 bases). The germline CDR1 and CDR2 sequences are MNHEY and SVGEGT. This CDR3 comprises 15 residues. Trimming removed 7 bases from V and 5 bases from J, with 20 bases in between. DNA of the CDR3: TGTGCCAGCACCGAACCGGGGGTTCGGGCGGAGACCCAGTACTTC. This gives the protein CASTEPGVRAETQYF.

The chain combines TRBV5-6 with TRBJ2-5, with D hard to call. CDR1 and CDR2 from the germline V gene are SGHDT and YYEEEE. The CDR3 consists of 15 residues. V was pared by 3 bases and J by 0 bases, with 12 bases between. As DNA, the CDR3 is TGTGCCAGCAGCTACCCGGACGTCTACCAAGAGACCCAGTACTTC. Protein: CASSYPDVYQETQYF.

V usage is TRBV20-1 and J usage is TRBJ2-4, with a possible D match to TRBD2 (6 bases). The V end was cut by 5 bases, the J end by 3 bases, with 11 bases between. The CDR3 is made up of 13 amino acids. CDR1 is DFQATT and CDR2 is SNEGSKA in the germline V gene (reference sequence). The DNA of the CDR3 is TGCAGTGCTCTGGGACTTGACAAAAACATTCAGTACTTC. Translation: CSALGLDKNIQYF.

The chain carries TRBV5-6 and TRBJ2-1; D possibly corresponds to TRBD2 (6 bases). Per the germline V gene, CDR1 is SGHDT and CDR2 is YYEEEE. Between the trimmed V and J ends, which lost 4 bases and 4 bases, there was a span of 12 bases. This CDR3 spans 14 amino acids. The CDR3 sequence is CASSRLARYNEQFF. Written as DNA, the CDR3 is TGTGCCAGCAGCCGTCTAGCGAGGTACAATGAGCAGTTCTTC.

This rearrangement joins TRBV20-1 to TRBJ2-7, with D possibly TRBD1 on 7 matching bases. The CDR3 spans 14 residues. Germline-derived CDR1 and CDR2 are DFQATT and SNEGSKA (reference sequence). Trimming cost V 3 bases and J 3 bases, with 15 bases left between them. The CDR3 sequence: CSAREGTDYYEQYF. As DNA, the CDR3 is TGCAGTGCTAGGGAGGGGACAGATTACTACGAGCAGTACTTC.